Listed below are T cell receptor beta chains from one sample, sequenced in a study of molecular identifiers for immune sequencing clone quantification. TCRdb re-derived calls from the PCR reads in MiXCR, one entry per CDR3 protein. The table includes about 640,000 distinct CDR3 sequences, just under 20% detected once. The sequenced sample was naive CD8+ T cells from blood, with Jurkat cell RNA spiked in. The receptors shown here come from a human donor in good health. Some libraries in this study had Jurkat cell RNA spiked in. Each CDR3 is given with its conserved first and last residue. The order of the fields is clone size, V gene, D gene, J gene, CDR3 length, CDR3 DNA, CDR3 protein. The D gene is left open where the match is weak. Where a row states a size, it is once, few, many or the class of an expanded clone; other rows omit it.

size: few
V: TRBV20-1
D: -
J: TRBJ1-5
length: 15
DNA: TGCAGTGCTAGAGATTCCTCGGGGCGCAATCAGCCCCAGCATTTT
CDR3: CSARDSSGRNQPQHF

size: many
V: TRBV6-5
D: TRBD2
J: TRBJ2-3
length: 15
DNA: TGTGCCAGCAGTTACCTAGCGGGAGGATCAGATACGCAGTATTTT
CDR3: CASSYLAGGSDTQYF

size: many
V: TRBV28
D: -
J: TRBJ1-1
length: 16
DNA: TGTGCCAGCAGTCACACATTTAGGGAGTTAAACACTGAAGCTTTCTTT
CDR3: CASSHTFRELNTEAFF

size: many
V: TRBV7-2
D: TRBD1
J: TRBJ1-5
length: 14
DNA: TGTGCCAGCAGCTTACCGGGACAGCTTCAGCCCCAGCATTTT
CDR3: CASSLPGQLQPQHF

size: many
V: TRBV30
D: -
J: TRBJ2-1
length: 15
DNA: TGTGCCTGGAGCCCCTCCCCTAACAGCCAAGACGAGCAGTTCTTC
CDR3: CAWSPSPNSQDEQFF

size: many
V: TRBV27
D: TRBD2
J: TRBJ2-3
length: 18
DNA: TGTGCCAGCAGTTTATCGACCTTGACTAGCATACGCACAGATACGCAGTATTTT
CDR3: CASSLSTLTSIRTDTQYF

size: few
V: TRBV3-1
D: -
J: TRBJ2-3
length: 14
DNA: TGTGCCAGCAGCCAAGAACTACTTGGGGATACGCAGTATTTT
CDR3: CASSQELLGDTQYF

size: many
V: TRBV7-9
D: -
J: TRBJ1-5
length: 14
DNA: TGTGCCAGCAGCTTAGGTCATAGCAATCAGCCCCAGCATTTT
CDR3: CASSLGHSNQPQHF

size: many
V: TRBV29-1
D: -
J: TRBJ1-5
length: 13
DNA: TGCAGCGTTGAAGATGGGGGGGGGCAGCCCCAGCATTTT
CDR3: CSVEDGGGQPQHF

size: many
V: TRBV11-2
D: TRBD2
J: TRBJ2-1
length: 14
DNA: TGTGCCAGCAGCGTGATTACTAGCGAGACTGAGCAGTTCTTC
CDR3: CASSVITSETEQFF

size: -
V: TRBV5-6
D: -
J: TRBJ1-6
length: 13
DNA: TGTGCCAGCAGCTTGGGAGAAGGGTCACCCCTCCACTTT
CDR3: CASSLGEGSPLHF

size: many
V: TRBV14
D: TRBD1
J: TRBJ1-2
length: 13
DNA: TGTGCCAGCAGCCAATCACAGGGGTCTGGCTACACCTTC
CDR3: CASSQSQGSGYTF

size: -
V: TRBV20-1
D: -
J: TRBJ2-7
length: 13
DNA: TGCAGTGCTAGAGATCTTCAGACCTACGAGCAGTACTTC
CDR3: CSARDLQTYEQYF

size: few
V: TRBV27
D: -
J: TRBJ2-1
length: 14
DNA: TGTGCCAGCAGTTTATCGGCACAGTACAATGAGCAGTTCTTC
CDR3: CASSLSAQYNEQFF

size: few
V: TRBV19
D: TRBD1
J: TRBJ2-2
length: 15
DNA: TGTGCCAGTAGTACCCGACAGGGGGCAGGCGGGGAGCTGTTTTTT
CDR3: CASSTRQGAGGELFF

size: few
V: TRBV20-1
D: -
J: TRBJ2-7
length: 16
DNA: TGCAGTGCTAGAGACCCCCTGTCTAGCACCTCCTACGAGCAGTACTTC
CDR3: CSARDPLSSTSYEQYF

size: few
V: TRBV9
D: -
J: TRBJ2-1
length: 15
DNA: TGTGCCAGCAGCGTAGGAGGGACTGCAGATGATGAGCAGTTCTTC
CDR3: CASSVGGTADDEQFF

size: -
V: TRBV6-6
D: -
J: TRBJ2-1
length: 17
DNA: TGTGCCAGCAGTTTCTCACATAGCCGCCCCTTCTACAATGAGCAGTTCTTC
CDR3: CASSFSHSRPFYNEQFF

size: few
V: TRBV19
D: -
J: TRBJ1-2
length: 13
DNA: TGTGCCAGTAGTATTTCCGACTTCTATGGCTACACCTTC
CDR3: CASSISDFYGYTF

size: -
V: TRBV19
D: -
J: TRBJ2-2
length: 13
DNA: TGTGCCAGTAGTATAATTGCTTTCGGGGAGCTGTTTTTT
CDR3: CASSIIAFGELFF

size: few
V: TRBV12-2
D: -
J: TRBJ2-7
length: 16
DNA: TGTGCAAGTCGCCTTTACCGGGACATGGGCGACTACGAGCAGTACTTC
CDR3: CASRLYRDMGDYEQYF

size: -
V: TRBV12-3/TRBV12-4
D: TRBD1
J: TRBJ2-7
length: 14
DNA: TGTGCCAGCAGTTTGGGGACAGGGTCCCACGAGCAGTACTTC
CDR3: CASSLGTGSHEQYF

size: many
V: TRBV6-6
D: TRBD1
J: TRBJ2-3
length: 17
DNA: TGTGCCAGCAGTTACTTGGGGACAGGGATGGGCACAGATACGCAGTATTTT
CDR3: CASSYLGTGMGTDTQYF

size: -
V: TRBV27
D: TRBD2
J: TRBJ2-1
length: 19
DNA: TGTGCCAGCAGTTTGTGGGAGTTAACAGCGGGAGACCCCTACAATGAGCAGTTCTTC
CDR3: CASSLWELTAGDPYNEQFF

size: -
V: TRBV7-9
D: -
J: TRBJ2-1
length: 18
DNA: TGTGCCAGCAGCTCGCCGGGACACGTCATTCCGGGCGACAATGAGCAGTTCTTC
CDR3: CASSSPGHVIPGDNEQFF

size: -
V: TRBV9
D: -
J: TRBJ2-1
length: 16
DNA: TGTGCCGGCAGCGAGTCCGCGGTCGGGGGATCAAGTGAGCAGTTCTTC
CDR3: CAGSESAVGGSSEQFF

size: many
V: TRBV6-2/TRBV6-3
D: -
J: TRBJ2-7
length: 14
DNA: TGTGCCAGCAGTTATGGGGTTGTCGGGGACGAGCAGTACTTC
CDR3: CASSYGVVGDEQYF

size: many
V: TRBV7-9
D: -
J: TRBJ2-2
length: 14
DNA: TGTGCCAGCATAGGCTGGACTAACACCGGGGAGCTGTTTTTT
CDR3: CASIGWTNTGELFF

size: many
V: TRBV4-3
D: -
J: TRBJ2-2
length: 18
DNA: TGCGCCAGCAGCCAAGGGACCGACACACTGAGGGTTACCGGGGAGCTGTTTTTT
CDR3: CASSQGTDTLRVTGELFF

size: few
V: TRBV11-1
D: -
J: TRBJ2-1
length: 14
DNA: TGTGCCAGCAGCCCGACTATGCGAAGGGGTGAGCAGTTCTTC
CDR3: CASSPTMRRGEQFF

size: -
V: TRBV7-9
D: TRBD1
J: TRBJ1-3
length: 16
DNA: TGTGCCAGCAGCTTATCCGGGACAGGGGGCGGAAACACCATATATTTT
CDR3: CASSLSGTGGGNTIYF

size: many
V: TRBV7-2
D: TRBD1
J: TRBJ2-7
length: 16
DNA: TGTGCCAGCAGCTTAGGGTGGGGCCAGGGGGCCTACGAGCAGTACTTC
CDR3: CASSLGWGQGAYEQYF

size: few
V: TRBV2
D: -
J: TRBJ2-5
length: 14
DNA: TGTGCCAGGCGGGCCCCGGGACGCCGAGAGACCCAGTACTTC
CDR3: CARRAPGRRETQYF

size: -
V: TRBV7-8
D: -
J: TRBJ1-1
length: 18
DNA: TGTGCCAGCAGGTCACTAAGGCTCTGGGGACGTCAGGGCACTGAAGCTTTCTTT
CDR3: CASRSLRLWGRQGTEAFF

size: few
V: TRBV27
D: -
J: TRBJ2-3
length: 13
DNA: TGTGCCAGCAGTTTTCAGGTGGGAGATACGCAGTATTTT
CDR3: CASSFQVGDTQYF

size: many
V: TRBV6-5
D: TRBD2
J: TRBJ2-3
length: 16
DNA: TGTGCCAGCAGTTATTCTTGGCGGGAGGACACAGATACGCAGTATTTT
CDR3: CASSYSWREDTDTQYF

size: -
V: TRBV11-2
D: -
J: TRBJ1-1
length: 15
DNA: TGTGCCAGCAGGTGGACGGGTCCCGGGGACACTGAAGCTTTCTTT
CDR3: CASRWTGPGDTEAFF

size: many
V: TRBV7-8
D: -
J: TRBJ2-3
length: 16
DNA: TGTGCCAGCAGCCTCGATGTTCAGGCGGCCACAGATACGCAGTATTTT
CDR3: CASSLDVQAATDTQYF

size: -
V: TRBV28
D: -
J: TRBJ2-5
length: 15
DNA: TGTGCCAGCAGTAGGTTAGAGCTAGTCGGCGAGACCCAGTACTTC
CDR3: CASSRLELVGETQYF

size: many
V: TRBV5-6
D: TRBD1
J: TRBJ2-2
length: 15
DNA: TGTGCCAGCAGCTCCTTACTAGACAGGGACGGGGAGCTGTTTTTT
CDR3: CASSSLLDRDGELFF

size: many
V: TRBV14
D: -
J: TRBJ1-3
length: 16
DNA: TGTGCCAGCAGCCGGCAGGGGTATCCAGATGGAAACACCATATATTTT
CDR3: CASSRQGYPDGNTIYF